The clone carrying this T cell receptor beta chain has only a few counts. Its target is not known. Germline loops: CDR1 SNHLY, CDR2 FYNNEI. CDR3 size: 12 residues. Between the trimmed V and J ends, which lost 3 bases and 6 bases, there was a span of 7 bases. The PCR employed 60 Vbeta primers together with 13 Jbeta primers. Assay: immunoSEQ multiplex PCR; the TCRdb copy retains only in-frame clones and omits some. This sample yields under 200,000 clones, of which approximately 81% are seen a single time; around 0.98% belongs to the top ten. These data are taken from a study of cytomegalovirus exposure and HLA in healthy donors. The study, taken as a whole, reports: Researchers left out some V segments, among them TRBV6-2 and TRBV6-3, as indistinguishable. Most TCR sequences were uncommon, yet certain public TCRs appeared in many donors.

In nominal health when sampled, donors likely had unrecorded immune exposures nonetheless. The clonotype comes from a man aged 30 to 45 in good health and CMV-seronegative. The V call is TRBV2, the J call TRBJ2-3, with D unresolved. Specimen: PBMCs. In DNA, the CDR3 is TGTGCCAGCAGTGAGGTTCGGGATACGCAGTATTTT. This translates into CASSEVRDTQYF. The variable domain in full, completed from reference TRBV2 and TRBJ2-3, reads EPEVTQTPSHQVTQMGQEVILRCVPISNHLYFYWYRQILGQKVEFLVSFYNNEISEKSEIFDDQFSVERPDGSNFTLKIRSTKLEDSAMYFCASSEVRDTQYFGPGTRLTVL.